The 30 T cell receptor delta chains reported below all come from one sample, sequenced in a study of gamma-delta T cells after stem cell transplantation. TCRdb re-processed the RT-PCR reads using CATT. This table holds 12,000 or so delta-chain clones, roughly 1.3% found once. What was sequenced was gamma-delta T cells. The receptor set was obtained from a human donor. It is not recorded whose cells these are; they may come from a transplant donor.

This clone was recorded many times. The rearrangement joins TRDV2 to TRDJ1; 10 nucleotides agree with TRDD3. Trimming at V came to 4 bases and at J to 3 bases, leaving 19 bases not matched to a gene. Germline V gene data show CDR1 as GEAIGNYY and CDR2 as EKD. This CDR3 contains 19 residues. DNA for the CDR3: TGTGCCTGTGATACCCTCTCGATTTTGGGGGATACAACCGCCGATAAACTCATCTTT. It encodes CACDTLSILGDTTADKLIF.

This clone appeared many times. The CDR3 region has the DNA TGTGCCTGTGACACCCTACATACTCCTACTGGGGGAAACACCGATAAACTCATCTTT. Encoded protein: CACDTLHTPTGGNTDKLIF. The chain links TRDV2 to TRDJ1; 9 bases are shared with TRDD3. V lost 0 bases and J lost 0; bases outside the gene matches: 13. Germline V lookup: CDR1 GEAIGNYY, CDR2 EKD. The CDR3 loop spans 19 amino acids.

By share of the sample, this clone is medium-sized. Other DNA sequences in the sample encode the same CDR3. V gene TRDV2 combines with J gene TRDJ3, with TRDD3 identical over 8 bases. J was trimmed by 0 bases and V by 0 bases; bases with no gene match: 12. The CDR3 is 21 amino acids. CDR1 GEAIGNYY and CDR2 EKD come from the germline V gene. CDR3 nucleotide sequence: TGTGCCTGTGACACCGTTGTGATGGGGGATCTTAGCTCCTGGGACACCCGACAGATGTTTTTC. This sequence encodes CACDTVVMGDLSSWDTRQMFF.

About this clone itself: This may come from a read error, since a much larger clone is one base off. The chain links TRDV2 to TRDJ1; 9 nucleotides match TRDD3. Germline-derived CDR1 and CDR2 are GEAIGNYY and EKD. CDR3 size: 22 residues. DNA of the CDR3: TGTGCCTGTGGCACCCTCCATCCCCCCGGCCTGGGGGATTCCCTGGGGACCGATAAACTCATCTTT. Residues: CACGTLHPPGLGDSLGTDKLIF.

About this clone itself: This DNA's translation differs at residue 4 from TCRdb's protein, which comes from a much larger clone; a read error is likely, and the protein shown is translated from the DNA. V gene TRDV2 combines with J gene TRDJ1, with 9 bases matching TRDD2. The CDR3 extends over 18 amino acids. The germline V gene has CDR1 GEAIGNYY and CDR2 EKD. CDR3: CACGTLPTLQGELDKLIF. The CDR3 bases are TGTGCCTGTGGCACCCTTCCTACTCTGCAAGGGGAGCTCGATAAACTCATCTTT.

The sample holds many counts of this clone. The rearrangement joins TRDV2 to TRDJ3; 8 bases match TRDD3. The CDR3 spans 24 residues. The germline gives CDR1 GEAIGNYY, CDR2 EKD. The trim removed 4 bases at V and 0 bases at J, leaving 25 bases unmatched. The CDR3 DNA reads as TGTGCCTGTGATCACGTTCCCTCTAAGCCTGGGGGAGCCGACAGCTCCTGGGACACCCGACAGATGTTTTTC. Its protein product is CACDHVPSKPGGADSSWDTRQMFF.

This clone has just a few counts. TCRdb lists the protein of a much larger clone for this DNA, which differs at residue 13, so this is likely a read error; the protein given here is translated from the DNA itself. The chain is built from TRDV2 and TRDJ1, with 13 bases lining up with TRDD3. The CDR3 sequence is 19 residues long. The V gene end was trimmed by 3 bases and the J gene end by 1 base; junction bases not matched to a gene: 13. CDR1 is GEAIGNYY, CDR2 EKD, per germline. CDR3 protein: CACDSLLGDTKSRTDKLIF. CDR3 nucleotides: TGTGCCTGTGACTCCCTACTGGGGGATACGAAGTCGCGCACCGATAAACTCATCTTT.

This clone appeared a few times. This probably arose from a read error, given a far larger clone one base away. In the same sample, other DNA sequences code for this CDR3. This chain uses TRDV2 with TRDJ3; 13 bases agree with TRDD3. Germline values: CDR1 GEAIGNYY, CDR2 EKD. CDR3 length: 21 amino acids. DNA for the CDR3: TGCGCCTGTGACACCGTACTGGGGGATACGCCTGAGTCCTGGGACACCCGACAGATGTTTTTC. Amino acids: CACDTVLGDTPESWDTRQMFF.

The rearrangement joins TRDV2 to TRDJ1; TRDD3 matches at 7 bases. The germline V gene encodes CDR1 GEAIGNYY and CDR2 EKD. CDR3 length: 16 residues. The J segment lost 0 bases and the V segment lost 0 bases, leaving 6 bases of the junction unmatched. CDR3 protein: CACDTVGGSDTDKLIF. CDR3 nucleotide sequence: TGTGCCTGTGACACCGTAGGGGGATCCGACACCGATAAACTCATCTTT.

This clone was observed many times. This chain links TRDV2 with TRDJ1; 9 positions agree with TRDD3. The CDR3 spans 20 residues. Germline V gene lookup returns CDR1 GEAIGNYY and CDR2 EKD. V dropped 3 bases and J dropped 0; count of bases not matched to a gene: 19. The chain's CDR3 is CACDPLKLPKGDTHTDKLIF. The CDR3 bases are TGTGCCTGTGACCCCCTAAAGTTGCCTAAGGGGGATACCCACACCGATAAACTCATCTTT.

This clone showed up just a few times. The V gene is TRDV2, the J gene TRDJ1, with TRDD3 identical over 12 bases. The CDR3 has 19 residues. The junction had 12 bases not matched to a gene; V was cut back by 1 base and J by 1 base. Per the germline V gene, CDR1 is GEAIGNYY and CDR2 is EKD. The CDR3 spells CACDTGELGDTRSTDKLIF. The CDR3 coding sequence is TGTGCCTGTGACACTGGCGAGCTGGGGGATACGCGGAGCACCGATAAACTCATCTTT.

This clone occurred a few times. A far larger clone lies a single base away; this is likely a read error. Other DNA sequences within the sample encode an identical CDR3. The chain is built from TRDV2 and TRDJ1, with D unclear. CDR1 is GEAIGNYY and CDR2 is EKD in the germline V gene. CDR3 length equals 15 residues. CDR3 in DNA: TGTGCCTGTGACACCCTTTTAGCTCCGGCCGACAAACTCATCTTT. It encodes CACDTLLAPADKLIF.

This clone was detected ten times or more. V is TRDV2 and J is TRDJ3; 12 nucleotides line up with TRDD3. Per the germline V gene, CDR1 is GEAIGNYY and CDR2 is EKD. This CDR3 spans 23 amino acids. The V and J ends lost 0 bases and 0 bases, in that order; junction bases with no gene match: 14. This CDR3 is CACDTAGTGGYPLSSWDTRQMFF. Here the CDR3 DNA reads TGTGCCTGTGACACCGCGGGAACTGGGGGATACCCGTTGAGCTCCTGGGACACCCGACAGATGTTTTTC.

This clone was recorded a few times. This DNA's translation differs at residue 5 from TCRdb's protein, which comes from a much larger clone; a read error is likely, and the protein shown is translated from the DNA. The chain links TRDV2 to TRDJ1; TRDD2 aligns across 9 bases. Germline V gene data show CDR1 as GEAIGNYY and CDR2 as EKD. V was pared by 3 bases and J by 4 bases, with 17 bases of the junction left unmatched. The CDR3 length is 18 residues. The CDR3 DNA reads TGTGCCTGTGACGCCCTTCCTACTCTGCAAGGGGAGCTCGATAAACTCATCTTT. This encodes CACDALPTLQGELDKLIF.

This clone was observed a handful of times. With a much larger clone just one base away, this may be a read error. This rearrangement joins TRDV2 to TRDJ1; unclear D gene. Germline loops: CDR1 GEAIGNYY, CDR2 EKD. This CDR3 has 18 amino acids. Trimming shortened V by 2 bases and J by 9 bases, and 30 bases separated the two germline ends. The CDR3, as DNA: TGTGCCTGTGACAAAGTAAGTGGGCACACTTCTCCTGTGGAGGAACTCATCTTT. Amino acids: CACDKVSGHTSPVEELIF.

In this sample, this clone turned up a few times. This DNA translates differently at residue 6 from the TCRdb protein, which is that of a much larger clone; a read error is likely, and the protein shown is the DNA's own translation. The rearrangement joins TRDV2 to TRDJ1; TRDD3 is a possible D gene (6 bases). Trimming shortened V by 0 bases and J by 0 bases, and 22 bases separated the two germline ends. The germline gives CDR1 GEAIGNYY, CDR2 EKD. The CDR3 covers 19 residues. The CDR3 DNA is TGTGCCTGTGACACCGTGGGGTTGGGGGCCCCCTCAAACACCGATAAACTCATCTTT. Amino acids: CACDTVGLGAPSNTDKLIF.

This clone has at least ten counts. Other DNA sequences in the same sample also yield this CDR3. The chain couples TRDV2 to TRDJ1, with 10 bases identical to TRDD3. Germline CDR1 GEAIGNYY, CDR2 EKD. J lost 0 bases, V lost 0 bases, and 12 bases had no gene match. The length of the CDR3 is 19 residues. CDR3: CACDTVAGGYAFHTDKLIF. In DNA, the CDR3 is TGTGCCTGTGACACCGTGGCCGGGGGATACGCGTTTCACACCGATAAACTCATCTTT.

Details on this clone: A far larger clone is one nucleotide away, so this likely arose from a read error. In nucleotides, the CDR3 is TGTGCCTGTGACCCCGGTGTACTGGGGGATCGTCCCTCTTCGTACACCGATAAACTCATCTTT. Its translation is CACDPGVLGDRPSSYTDKLIF. The chain links TRDV2 to TRDJ1, with 10 bases that match TRDD3. J lost 0 bases, V lost 3 bases, and 21 bases had no gene match. The CDR3 is 21 residues long. Germline V gives CDR1 GEAIGNYY, CDR2 EKD.

This clone was seen ten or more times. J is TRDJ1 and V is TRDV2; 8 nucleotides match TRDD3. The junction had 10 bases not matched to a gene; V was cut back by 4 bases and J by 4 bases. Germline V gene lookup returns CDR1 GEAIGNYY and CDR2 EKD. This CDR3 has 15 residues. In DNA, the CDR3 is TGTGCCTGTGATTCCGTGGGGGATGAGGTCGATAAACTCATCTTT. This codes for CACDSVGDEVDKLIF.

The table lists this clone with a few counts. It differs at one base from a far larger clone, so likely a read error. V usage is TRDV2 and J usage is TRDJ1; 8 bases match TRDD3. Looked up from germline, CDR1 is GEAIGNYY and CDR2 is EKD. This CDR3 contains 17 residues. CDR3 in amino acids: CACDLLSGGPYTDKLTF. In nucleotides, the CDR3 is TGTGCCTGTGATCTACTATCTGGGGGACCCTACACCGATAAACTCACCTTT.

This clone turned up a few times. With a much larger clone just one base away, this may be a read error. The CDR3 DNA is TGTGCCTGTGACGAGCTGGGGGTCCACACCGATAAACTCATCTTT. Translation: CACDELGVHTDKLIF. The chain carries TRDV2 and TRDJ1; 7 bases are a match to TRDD3. V trimming: 3 bases; J trimming: 0 bases; junction bases outside the gene matches: 6. CDR1 and CDR2 (germline): GEAIGNYY, EKD. The CDR3 totals 15 residues.

This clone came up many times. It is likely a read error: a sequence one base away is far more abundant. J is TRDJ1 and V is TRDV2; a possible D gene is TRDD3 (5 bases). Looked up from germline, CDR1 is GEAIGNYY and CDR2 is EKD. The CDR3 has 15 residues. In DNA, the CDR3 is TGTGCCCGTGACCCTCTGGGCGGGTACACCGATAAACTCATCTTT. Translating it yields CARDPLGGYTDKLIF.

Concerning this clone itself: The mismatch at residue 6 between this DNA's translation and the TCRdb protein of a much larger clone likely reflects a read error; the protein shown is translated from the DNA. J is TRDJ3 and V is TRDV2; D possibly corresponds to TRDD3 (5 bases). Germline V gene sequence: CDR1 GEAIGNYY, CDR2 EKD. Trimming took off 0 bases at V and 0 bases at J, with 11 bases between the two ends. CDR3 length: 18 residues. CDR3 nucleotides: TGTGCCTGTGACACCACGGGGACTCACTCCTGGGACACCCGACAGATGTTTTTC. Encoded protein: CACDTTGTHSWDTRQMFF.

This clone came up a few times. This may be a read error: a much more frequent sequence differs by one nucleotide. This CDR3 is also generated by other DNA sequences in the sample. The chain has TRDV2 and TRDJ1, with D possibly matching TRDD3 (6 bases). This CDR3 is built from 17 residues. Germline CDR1 GEAIGNYY, CDR2 EKD. CDR3 in amino acids: CACDTAGEKRYTDKLIF. The CDR3 bases are TGTGCCTGTGACACCGCGGGGGAGAAACGTTACACCGATAAACTCATCTTC.

This clone was detected ten times or more. The gene calls are TRDV2 and TRDJ1; 9 bases are a match to TRDD3. In germline, CDR1 is GEAIGNYY, CDR2 EKD. The CDR3 covers 16 residues. The trim removed 2 bases at V and 1 base at J, leaving 7 bases unmatched. The CDR3 DNA reads as TGTGCCTGTGACAGGTTGGGGGATAAAAGCACCGATAAACTCATCTTT. Translation: CACDRLGDKSTDKLIF.

Only a few counts were recorded for this clone. The chain employs TRDV2 and TRDJ1; 12 bases are shared with TRDD3. Losses at the gene ends were 3 bases for V and 0 bases for J; bases not matched to a gene: 22. The germline V gene encodes CDR1 GEAIGNYY and CDR2 EKD. The length of the CDR3 is 22 residues. The CDR3 DNA is TGTGCCTGTGACTCGATCTTCCTCCCGACTGGGGGATACAAAGGCTACACCGATAAACTCATCTTT. This encodes CACDSIFLPTGGYKGYTDKLIF.

Only a few counts were recorded for this clone. The likely explanation is a read error, given a far larger clone one base away. The same CDR3 can be traced to other DNA sequences in this sample. The V and J genes are TRDV2 and TRDJ1, with 8 bases fitting TRDD3. The V segment lost 3 bases and the J segment 2 bases; nucleotides outside the gene matches: 19. The CDR3 is 19 residues long. CDR1 and CDR2 from the germline V gene are GEAIGNYY and EKD. The CDR3 region is CACDPIVSPGGMETDKLIF. In DNA, the CDR3 is TGTGCCTGTGACCCGATAGTATCTCCTGGGGGAATGGAAACCGATAAACTCATCTTT.

On this clone: The protein TCRdb gives is from a much larger clone and does not agree with this DNA's translation at residue 8, likely a read error; the protein shown here comes from the DNA. The chain recombines TRDV2 with TRDJ1; TRDD3 matches 9 bases. Germline V gives CDR1 GEAIGNYY, CDR2 EKD. Losses at the gene ends were 0 bases for V and 0 bases for J; bases not matched to a gene: 16. The CDR3 covers 20 residues. The CDR3 nucleotides read TGTGCCTGTGACACCGTCCTACGGGGGGATACCCGGGGAGACACCGATAAACTCATCTTT. Amino acids: CACDTVLRGDTRGDTDKLIF.

This clone was picked up many times. This chain uses TRDV2 with TRDJ1; 12 nucleotides line up with TRDD3. J was trimmed by 3 bases and V by 0 bases; bases with no gene match: 13. This CDR3 region has 19 residues. Germline assignment: CDR1 GEAIGNYY and CDR2 EKD. CDR3 in amino acids: CACDTLGLGDTVFADKLIF. The CDR3, as DNA: TGTGCCTGTGACACCCTAGGGCTGGGGGATACGGTCTTCGCCGATAAACTCATCTTT.

The sample holds many counts of this clone. The chain has TRDV2 and TRDJ1; 9 nucleotides line up with TRDD3. The CDR3 is made up of 16 amino acids. Germline-derived CDR1 and CDR2 are GEAIGNYY and EKD. V shed 2 bases and J 2 bases; nucleotides not matched to a gene: 8. CDR3 sequence: CACDNLLGDDTDKLIF. The CDR3 DNA reads as TGTGCCTGTGACAACTTACTGGGGGACGATACCGATAAACTCATCTTT.